A selection of T cell receptor beta chains follows, all from one sample in a study of molecular identifiers for immune sequencing clone quantification. TCRdb recomputed calls from the PCR reads with MiXCR, one row per CDR3 protein. The data show some 680,000 distinct CDR3 sequences, with about 25% seen just once and about 0.84% held by the top ten. Source material: naive CD8+ T cells from blood, with Jurkat cell RNA spiked in. These receptors were collected from a human donor in good health. Some libraries in this study had Jurkat cell RNA spiked in. Both conserved end residues are part of each CDR3. Fields, in order: clone size, J gene, V gene, D gene, CDR3 length, CDR3 protein. The D gene is left open where the match is weak. Expanded clones get a size class; other rows say once, few or many, or leave the size out.

>.|TRBJ2-7|TRBV20-1|TRBD1|17
CSARDITTGTGYHEQYF
>many|TRBJ2-3|TRBV7-9|.|14
CASSLPVGADTQYF
>many|TRBJ1-1|TRBV20-1|.|13
CSAELYGGTEAFF
>.|TRBJ1-3|TRBV7-9|.|14
CASSFPNSGNTIYF
>few|TRBJ2-5|TRBV12-3/TRBV12-4|TRBD2|14
CASSPDGGWETQYF
>.|TRBJ2-1|TRBV10-3|.|16
CAISVSVSLLYNEQFF
>few|TRBJ2-2|TRBV7-9|.|17
CASSPGTRDPNTGELVF
>.|TRBJ2-2|TRBV4-3|.|17
CASSQVIASENTGELFF
>.|TRBJ2-5|TRBV29-1|.|15
CSVEEAARHQETQYF
>many|TRBJ2-7|TRBV21-1|.|16
CASSRLPGLSSYEQYF
>few|TRBJ1-4|TRBV5-6|.|16
CASSSLNGYTNEKLFF
>few|TRBJ2-3|TRBV27|.|15
CASSSGVSKGDTQYF
>many|TRBJ2-3|TRBV30|TRBD2|15
CAWIQAGLLTDTQYF
>many|TRBJ1-2|TRBV29-1|TRBD1|13
CSVDEGAGYGYTF
>.|TRBJ2-1|TRBV28|TRBD1|17
CASSLFLQGTSYNEQFF
>once|TRBJ2-7|TRBV5-1|.|16
CASGSPGGSSSYEQYF
>few|TRBJ1-6|TRBV11-2|.|16
CASSLVGKVYNSPLHF
>.|TRBJ2-3|TRBV30|.|15
CAWSGFPGSTDTQYF
>.|TRBJ2-1|TRBV6-5|.|15
CASSPRAAVYNEQFF
>few|TRBJ2-1|TRBV19|TRBD2|15
CASSEGLAVYNEQFF
>.|TRBJ2-3|TRBV27|TRBD2|16
CASSLRGGRATDTQYF
>once|TRBJ2-7|TRBV19|.|14
CASSAHPIGVEQYF
>few|TRBJ2-1|TRBV7-9|.|12
CAIRDGYNEQFF
>few|TRBJ2-3|TRBV6-5|TRBD2|18
CASSYGTSGGASTDTQYF
>many|TRBJ1-3|TRBV21-1|.|18
CASSKAASPRYSGNTIYF
>.|TRBJ2-7|TRBV7-6|TRBD1|15
CASSATGQGSYEQYF
>.|TRBJ2-7|TRBV10-1|.|12
CASSGTRYEQYF
>.|TRBJ2-5|TRBV5-8|.|16
CASPTEGGYFQETQYF
>many|TRBJ2-2|TRBV28|TRBD1|17
CASSLFRLDRSGGELFF
>many|TRBJ2-3|TRBV29-1|.|15
CSVEGDPEQVDTQYF
>many|TRBJ2-5|TRBV7-6|TRBD2|16
CASSENYSGYQETQYF
>few|TRBJ1-4|TRBV12-3/TRBV12-4|.|11
CASSFQRKLFF
>.|TRBJ2-3|TRBV7-2|TRBD2|17
CASSLWVAGPSTATPYF
>many|TRBJ1-2|TRBV7-9|TRBD1|16
CASSLPTGEEDYGYTF
>.|TRBJ2-7|TRBV14|.|15
CASSQGAGEDYEQYF
>.|TRBJ1-1|TRBV4-3|.|15
CASSQERIGSAEAFF
>many|TRBJ2-7|TRBV5-8|TRBD1|15
CASSLSPGQGHEQYF
>many|TRBJ1-1|TRBV27|.|13
CASSSGGTFEAFF
>many|TRBJ2-3|TRBV20-1|.|12
CSPERPTDTQYF
>.|TRBJ2-3|TRBV4-1|.|16
CARSQAGWRRTDTQYF
>.|TRBJ1-4|TRBV4-3|.|17
CASSQDLVGATTETLFF